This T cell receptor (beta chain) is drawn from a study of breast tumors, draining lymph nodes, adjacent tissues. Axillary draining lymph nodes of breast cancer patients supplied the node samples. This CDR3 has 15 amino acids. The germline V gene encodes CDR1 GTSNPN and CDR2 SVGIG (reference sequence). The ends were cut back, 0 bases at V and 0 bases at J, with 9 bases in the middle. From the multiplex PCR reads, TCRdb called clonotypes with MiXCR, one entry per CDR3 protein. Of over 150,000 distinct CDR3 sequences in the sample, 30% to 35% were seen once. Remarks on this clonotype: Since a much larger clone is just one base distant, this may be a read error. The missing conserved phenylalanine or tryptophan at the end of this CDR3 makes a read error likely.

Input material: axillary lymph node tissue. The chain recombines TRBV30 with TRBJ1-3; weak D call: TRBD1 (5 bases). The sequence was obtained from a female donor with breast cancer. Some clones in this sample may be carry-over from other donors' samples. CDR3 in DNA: TGTGCCTGGAGTGTATCGGGGACCTCTGGAAACACCATATATCTT. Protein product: CAWSVSGTSGNTIYL.